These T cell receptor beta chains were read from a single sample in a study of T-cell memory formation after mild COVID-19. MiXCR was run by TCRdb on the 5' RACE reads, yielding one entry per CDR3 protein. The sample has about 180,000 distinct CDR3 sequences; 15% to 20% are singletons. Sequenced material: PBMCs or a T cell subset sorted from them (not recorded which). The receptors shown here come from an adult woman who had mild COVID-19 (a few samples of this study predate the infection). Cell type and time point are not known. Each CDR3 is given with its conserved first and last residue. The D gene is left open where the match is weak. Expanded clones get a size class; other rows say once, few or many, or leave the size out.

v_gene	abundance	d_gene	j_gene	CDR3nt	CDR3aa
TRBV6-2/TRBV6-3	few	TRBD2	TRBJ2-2	TGTGCCAGCAGATTTAGCGGGACGTTCACCGGGGAGCTGTTTTTT	CASRFSGTFTGELFF
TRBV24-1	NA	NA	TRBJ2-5	TGTGCCACCAGCTCCCTGGATGGGCAGTACTTC	CATSSLDGQYF
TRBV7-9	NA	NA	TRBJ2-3	TGTGCCAGCAGCTTAGGGTCTAGCCGATCGCGCACAGATACGCAGTATTTT	CASSLGSSRSRTDTQYF
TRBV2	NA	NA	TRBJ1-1	TGTGCCAGCCAACTACAGCCGAACACTGAAGCTTTCTTT	CASQLQPNTEAFF
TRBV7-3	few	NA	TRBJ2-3	TGTGCCAGCAGCCCTAGCCCACTACCGAACACAGATACGCAGTATTTT	CASSPSPLPNTDTQYF
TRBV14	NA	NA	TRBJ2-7	TGTGCCAGCAGCCAACTTCCTACAGGGAACGAGCAGTACTTC	CASSQLPTGNEQYF
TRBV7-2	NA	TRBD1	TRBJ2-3	TGTGCCAGCAGCTTAGCCCGGACAGGGGGCAGTACGCAGTATTTT	CASSLARTGGSTQYF
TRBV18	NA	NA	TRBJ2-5	TGTGCCAGCTCACCCAAACCACAAGAGACCCAGTACTTC	CASSPKPQETQYF
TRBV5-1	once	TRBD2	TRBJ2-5	TGCGCCAGCAGCCCCACCGGGACTAGCGGGAGTGGGGAGACCCAGTACTTC	CASSPTGTSGSGETQYF
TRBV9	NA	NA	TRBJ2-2	TGTGACAGCAGCGTAGTAGGGTTAGCATCGAACACCGGGGAGCTGTTTTTT	CDSSVVGLASNTGELFF
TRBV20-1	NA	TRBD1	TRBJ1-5	TGCAGTGCTAGAGGTCCAGGGGGTGGCAATCAGCCCCAGCATTTT	CSARGPGGGNQPQHF
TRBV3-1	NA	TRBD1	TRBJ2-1	TGTGCCAGCAGCCAAGTGAGGGGGCCGGGGAGTGAGCAGTTCTTC	CASSQVRGPGSEQFF
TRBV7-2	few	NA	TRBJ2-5	TGTGCCAGCACCCAAAACCCGCCGCAAGAGACCCAGTACTTC	CASTQNPPQETQYF
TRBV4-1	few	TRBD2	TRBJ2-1	TGCGCCAGCAGCCCACATAGCGGGGGGGCCTCCTACAATGAGCAGTTCTTC	CASSPHSGGASYNEQFF
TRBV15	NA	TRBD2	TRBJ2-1	TGTGCCACCAGCAGGGGTTTTGGGACTAGCGGGTTCTACAATGAGCAGTTCTTC	CATSRGFGTSGFYNEQFF
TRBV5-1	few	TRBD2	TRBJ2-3	TGCGCCAGCAGCTTGAGCGGGAGCGGAGGCACAGATACGCAGTATTTT	CASSLSGSGGTDTQYF
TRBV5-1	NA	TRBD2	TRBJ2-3	TGCGCCAGCAGCTACTGGACTAGCGGGAGCACAGATACGCAGTATTTT	CASSYWTSGSTDTQYF
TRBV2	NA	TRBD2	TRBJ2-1	TGTGCCAGCTTAGCGGGAGAAAGGGTGTTCTTC	CASLAGERVFF
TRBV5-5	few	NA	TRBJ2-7	TGTGCCAGCAGCTTGGTAGCAGATACCCTAATTGGAGGGGAGCAGTACTTC	CASSLVADTLIGGEQYF
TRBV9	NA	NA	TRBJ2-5	TGTGCCAGCAGCGTGAGTTATCGGAAGACCCAGTACTTC	CASSVSYRKTQYF
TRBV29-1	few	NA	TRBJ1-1	TGCAGCGCCGAAGGAACAGGGAGTAACACTGAAGCTTTCTTT	CSAEGTGSNTEAFF
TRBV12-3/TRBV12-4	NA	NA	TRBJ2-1	TGTGCCAGCAGTCCGACAGATGGGACCTACAATGAGCAGTTCTTC	CASSPTDGTYNEQFF
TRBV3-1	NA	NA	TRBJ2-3	TGTGCCAGCAGCCAAGGACCAGCTACCGTTGATACGCAGTATTTT	CASSQGPATVDTQYF
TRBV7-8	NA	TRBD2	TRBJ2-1	TGTGCCAGCAGCCCCACGGCTAGCGGGAGGGCCCGGGGTGAGCAGTTCTTC	CASSPTASGRARGEQFF
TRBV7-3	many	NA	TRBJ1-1	TGTGCCAGCAGCTTACAGGAGAACACTGAAGCTTTCTTT	CASSLQENTEAFF
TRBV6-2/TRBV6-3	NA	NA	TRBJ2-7	TGTGCCAGCAGGCCCGCAGGGCGTGGGTACGAGCAGTACTTC	CASRPAGRGYEQYF
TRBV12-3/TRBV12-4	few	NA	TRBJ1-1	TGTGCCAGCAGTCCCTTGTACCTGAACACTGAAGCTTTCTTT	CASSPLYLNTEAFF
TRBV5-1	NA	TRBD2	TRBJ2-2	TGCGCCAGCAGCCCCATAGCGGGGGCAGGCACCGGGGAGCTGTTTTTT	CASSPIAGAGTGELFF
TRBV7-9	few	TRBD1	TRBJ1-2	TGTGCCAGCAGCTACAGGACAGGGGCGGAAGGCTACACCTTC	CASSYRTGAEGYTF
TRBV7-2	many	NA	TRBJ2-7	TGTGCCAGCAGCTTACGAAGCGGAAGCCTCTTTTACGAGCAGTACTTC	CASSLRSGSLFYEQYF
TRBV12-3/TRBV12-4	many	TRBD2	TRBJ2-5	TGTGCCAGCAGTTTGGTAGCGGGAGGGCTGGAGACCCAGTACTTC	CASSLVAGGLETQYF
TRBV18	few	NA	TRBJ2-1	TGTGCCAGCTCACCACCGATAGGCACCGTCACGCACCACAATGAGCAGTTCTTC	CASSPPIGTVTHHNEQFF
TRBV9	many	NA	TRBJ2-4	TGTGCCAGCAGTGGGACAGGCGGGGGAAACATTCAGTACTTC	CASSGTGGGNIQYF
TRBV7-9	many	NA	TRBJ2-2	TGTGCCAGCAGCAACCCTAGCGCTAACACCGGGGAGCTGTTTTTT	CASSNPSANTGELFF
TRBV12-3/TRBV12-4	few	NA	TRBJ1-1	TGTGCCAGCAGAACCGGGACCCACGGGACTGAAGCTTTCTTT	CASRTGTHGTEAFF
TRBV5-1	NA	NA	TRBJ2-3	TGCGCCAGCAGCTTGGGAGGGGCCCCCACAGATACGCAGTATTTT	CASSLGGAPTDTQYF
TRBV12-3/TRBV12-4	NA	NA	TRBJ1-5	TGTGCCAGCACTACGACAGGAACCAATCAGCCCCAGCATTTT	CASTTTGTNQPQHF